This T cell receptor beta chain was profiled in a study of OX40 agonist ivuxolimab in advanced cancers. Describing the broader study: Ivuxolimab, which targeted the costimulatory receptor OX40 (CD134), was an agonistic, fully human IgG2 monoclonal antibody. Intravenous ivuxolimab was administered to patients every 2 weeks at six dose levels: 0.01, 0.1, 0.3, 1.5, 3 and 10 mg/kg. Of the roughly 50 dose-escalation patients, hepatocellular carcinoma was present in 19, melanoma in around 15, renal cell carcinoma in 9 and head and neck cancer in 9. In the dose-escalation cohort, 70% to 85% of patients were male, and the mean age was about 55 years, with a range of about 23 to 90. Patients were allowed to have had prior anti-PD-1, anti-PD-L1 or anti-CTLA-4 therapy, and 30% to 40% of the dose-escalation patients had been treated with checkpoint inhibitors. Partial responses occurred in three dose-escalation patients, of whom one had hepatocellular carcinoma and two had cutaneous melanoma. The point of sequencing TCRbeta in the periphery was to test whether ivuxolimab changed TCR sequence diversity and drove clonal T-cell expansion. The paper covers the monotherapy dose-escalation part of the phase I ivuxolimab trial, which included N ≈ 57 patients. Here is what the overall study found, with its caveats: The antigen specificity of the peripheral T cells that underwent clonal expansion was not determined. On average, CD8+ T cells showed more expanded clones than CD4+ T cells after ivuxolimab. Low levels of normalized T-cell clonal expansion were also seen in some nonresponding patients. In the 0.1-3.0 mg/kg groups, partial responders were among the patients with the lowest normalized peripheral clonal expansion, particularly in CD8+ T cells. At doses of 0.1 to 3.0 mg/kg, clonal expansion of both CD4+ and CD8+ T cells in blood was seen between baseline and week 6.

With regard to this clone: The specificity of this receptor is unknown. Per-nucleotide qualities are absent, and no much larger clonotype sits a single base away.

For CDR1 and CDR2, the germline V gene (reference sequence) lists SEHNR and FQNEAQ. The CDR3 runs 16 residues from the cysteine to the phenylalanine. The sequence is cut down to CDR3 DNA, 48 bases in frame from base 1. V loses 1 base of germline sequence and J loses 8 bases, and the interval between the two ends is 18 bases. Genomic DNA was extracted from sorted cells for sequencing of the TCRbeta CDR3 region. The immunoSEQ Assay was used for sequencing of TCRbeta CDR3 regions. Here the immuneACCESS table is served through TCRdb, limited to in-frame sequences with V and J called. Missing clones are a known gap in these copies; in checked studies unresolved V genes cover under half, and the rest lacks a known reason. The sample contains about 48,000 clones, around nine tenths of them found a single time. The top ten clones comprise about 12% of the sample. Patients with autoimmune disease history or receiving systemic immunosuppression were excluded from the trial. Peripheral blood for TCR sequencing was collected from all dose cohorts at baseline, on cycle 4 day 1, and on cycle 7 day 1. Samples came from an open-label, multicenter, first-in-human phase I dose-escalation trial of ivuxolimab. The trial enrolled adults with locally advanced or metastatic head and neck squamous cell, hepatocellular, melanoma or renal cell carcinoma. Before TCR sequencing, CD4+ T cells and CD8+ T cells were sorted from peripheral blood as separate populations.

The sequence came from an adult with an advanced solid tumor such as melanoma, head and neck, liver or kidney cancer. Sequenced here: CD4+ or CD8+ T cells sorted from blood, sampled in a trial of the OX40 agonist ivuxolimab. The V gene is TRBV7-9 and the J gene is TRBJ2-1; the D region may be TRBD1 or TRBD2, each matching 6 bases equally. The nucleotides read TGTGCCAGCAGCTTAGTGAGGGGCGAGGGGGGAGATGAGCAGTTCTTC. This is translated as CASSLVRGEGGDEQFF.